What follows is one TCR beta chain and its context. Its target is unknown. From the reads, TCRdb called clonotypes with MiXCR, one entry per CDR3 protein. Of more than 60,000 distinct CDR3 sequences listed, about 48% are singletons. These data come from a study of type 1 regulatory T cells. CDR3 length: 16 residues. Trimming cost V 2 bases and J 0 bases; bases outside gene matches: 3. Germline V CDR1 and CDR2: SGHNT, YYREEE (reference sequence). The J gene is TRBJ2-2, the V gene TRBV5-4; 8 bases line up with TRBD2. The sequenced sample was cultured non-Tr1 T cells, either the whole culture or a sorted T cell fraction (not recorded which). This TCR derives from a human donor in good health. The CDR3 reads CASSLAGAANTGELFF. CDR3 sequence (DNA): TGTGCCAGCAGCTTAGCGGGGGCCGCGAACACCGGGGAGCTGTTTTTT.